This TCR beta chain was captured in a study of regulatory T cells in long-lasting Graves disease. Study conclusions and caveats: Peripheral blood alone, not thyroid tissue, underwent study. Clonotypes that were public and shared totalled about 2,500 in persistent patients versus around 970 in new patients. The small sample size may have reduced accuracy.

Arm-PCR with iRepertoire HTBI primers amplified the CDR3 regions for these TCR beta libraries. In the original analysis: Across the samples, identification revealed approximately 66 TRBV and 12 to 15 TRBJ segments. TCRdb redid the calling of the multiplex PCR reads with MiXCR, one entry per CDR3 protein. For this entry, the V and J calls and clone size follow TCRdb and not the study's own pipeline. In the table there are roughly 500,000 distinct CDR3 sequences, around 21% of which are singletons. Documented time point: persistent/refractory GD, antithyroid drugs over 5 years with positive TRAb. Following extraction of RNA from PBMCs, that RNA was used to make the TCR library. The germline V gene encodes CDR1 MNHNS and CDR2 SASEGT. This CDR3 spans 16 amino acids. V dropped 5 bases and J dropped 3 bases, with 18 bases sitting between them. Turning to this clonotype: What it recognizes is unknown.

The receptor comes from a female donor with Graves disease. The gene calls are TRBV6-1 and TRBJ2-3, with D perhaps TRBD2 (5 bases). The input for sequencing was peripheral blood mononuclear cells (PBMCs), taken when the disease was refractory, from a patient treated with antithyroid drugs. The chain's CDR3 is CASSPYWTRRTDTQYF. For the CDR3, the DNA is TGTGCCAGCAGTCCATATTGGACTCGGCGGACAGATACGCAGTATTTT.